The rows below give T cell receptor beta chains drawn from one sample of a study of neurological immune-mediated disorders. TCRdb analysed the 5' RACE reads with MiXCR anew, one entry per CDR3 protein. The sample records approximately 77,000 distinct CDR3 sequences, roughly 10% being singletons. The sample taken for sequencing was PBMCs. The receptors shown here come from a man in his fifties in good health. The CDR3 runs from the conserved cysteine through the conserved F or W. The D gene is left open where the match is weak. The listing skips clone size in some rows; elsewhere it reads once, few, many or a size class.

many	12	TRBV20-1	NA	TRBJ1-1	CSATDQGPEAFF	TGCAGTGCTACCGACCAAGGACCTGAAGCTTTCTTT
many	14	TRBV12-3/TRBV12-4	TRBD1	TRBJ1-2	CASSPLDREGGYTF	TGTGCCAGCAGCCCCTTGGACAGGGAGGGTGGCTACACCTTC
few	14	TRBV28	TRBD1	TRBJ2-7	CASLRTGDSYEQYF	TGTGCCAGCTTGAGGACAGGCGACTCCTACGAGCAGTACTTC
NA	14	TRBV6-2/TRBV6-3	NA	TRBJ1-2	CASSLRRDTHGYTF	TGTGCCAGCAGTCTCCGGAGGGACACCCATGGCTACACCTTC
many	14	TRBV7-2	NA	TRBJ1-6	CASTLTGDNSPLHF	TGTGCCAGCACCCTTACGGGGGATAATTCACCCCTCCACTTT
many	14	TRBV20-1	TRBD2	TRBJ2-1	CTSTRLAGDNEQFF	TGCACCTCCACCCGACTAGCGGGAGATAATGAGCAGTTCTTC
many	12	TRBV10-3	NA	TRBJ1-5	CAISEPDQPQHF	TGTGCCATCAGTGAGCCGGATCAGCCCCAGCATTTT
NA	17	TRBV7-2	NA	TRBJ2-3	CASSLRQTTTGTDTQYF	TGTGCCAGCAGCTTACGCCAAACCACGACAGGCACAGATACGCAGTATTTT
many	14	TRBV3-1	NA	TRBJ2-3	CASSQGWVGDTQYF	TGTGCCAGCAGCCAAGGGTGGGTCGGAGATACGCAGTATTTT
NA	16	TRBV5-1	NA	TRBJ2-3	CASSLVTGGDTDTQYF	TGCGCCAGCAGCTTGGTTACAGGGGGGGACACAGATACGCAGTATTTT
many	12	TRBV28	NA	TRBJ2-7	CASSFLSREQYF	TGTGCCAGCAGTTTCCTATCGCGGGAGCAGTACTTC
many	14	TRBV7-2	NA	TRBJ2-1	CASSLGVRRDEQFF	TGTGCCAGCAGTCTCGGGGTGAGAAGGGATGAGCAGTTCTTC
few	17	TRBV9	NA	TRBJ2-1	CASSARPTGQSYNEQFF	TGTGCCAGCAGCGCACGACCCACAGGGCAATCCTACAATGAGCAGTTCTTC
many	14	TRBV28	TRBD2	TRBJ2-1	CASRTSGSFSEQFF	TGTGCCAGCAGGACTAGCGGGAGTTTCAGTGAGCAGTTCTTC
NA	14	TRBV5-1	NA	TRBJ2-2	CASSFLSNTGERFF	TGCGCCAGCAGCTTCCTTTCTAACACCGGGGAGCGGTTTTTT
many	16	TRBV24-1	TRBD2	TRBJ2-3	CATSEPGTSGTDTQYF	TGTGCCACCAGTGAGCCCGGGACTAGCGGCACAGATACGCAGTATTTT
many	13	TRBV12-3/TRBV12-4	TRBD2	TRBJ2-7	CASSFLGRDEQYF	TGTGCCAGCAGTTTCTTAGGGAGGGACGAGCAGTACTTC
many	14	TRBV4-2	NA	TRBJ2-4	CASSQGVAKNIQYF	TGTGCCAGCAGCCAAGGAGTAGCCAAAAACATTCAGTACTTC
many	15	TRBV20-1	TRBD2	TRBJ2-7	CSAEATSGRRFEQYF	TGCAGTGCCGAAGCGACTAGCGGGAGGCGATTCGAGCAGTACTTC
once	15	TRBV5-5	TRBD2	TRBJ2-1	CASSFWTSGGNEQFF	TGTGCCAGCAGCTTCTGGACTAGCGGAGGCAATGAGCAGTTCTTC
many	15	TRBV20-1	TRBD2	TRBJ2-5	CSARVSSGLQETQYF	TGCAGTGCTAGAGTATCTAGCGGCCTACAAGAGACCCAGTACTTC
many	14	TRBV12-3/TRBV12-4	NA	TRBJ1-1	CASSLVAGDTEAFF	TGTGCCAGCAGTTTAGTGGCAGGGGACACTGAAGCTTTCTTT
many	13	TRBV6-1	NA	TRBJ2-4	CASRPTGENIQYF	TGTGCCAGCAGACCCACTGGGGAAAACATTCAGTACTTC
many	12	TRBV28	NA	TRBJ2-1	CAAGTPYNEQFF	TGTGCCGCGGGAACTCCTTACAATGAGCAGTTCTTC
many	15	TRBV29-1	NA	TRBJ2-7	CSVAQLEGGTYEQYF	TGCAGCGTTGCACAACTCGAGGGTGGCACCTACGAGCAGTACTTC